This T cell receptor beta chain was found in a study of shared clonotypes between healthy human individuals (dated by TCRdb to 2020 to 2021). With regard to the full study: The cohort comprised a couple of women and a few men aged 18 to 49 years. To estimate repertoire size and how much clonotype sharing occurs between individuals, the study deeply sequenced the blood TCR repertoires of about five healthy adults. Different laboratories and diverse techniques were used to prepare libraries and sequence TCR repertoires, to increase sequencing depth and limit assay-specific biases. For each donor, three plates each were used for CD4 naive and CD4 memory, two plates were used for CD8 naive, and one plate was used for CD8 memory. Each donor's leukapheresis produced roughly between about 0.8 and 8.9 billion PBMCs. The research as a whole found: Based on pairwise subsampling, the degree of clonotype sharing among donors was expected to be affected by sequencing depth. Because the study included a small number of donors, the genetic and exposure-history diversity represented was limited. Larger estimated clonotype richness was generally found for naive subsets than for memory subsets. Only blood was sampled, and tissue TCR repertoires likely differ from those in blood. Compared with non-shared clonotypes, clonotypes shared by all four sorted-subset donors had higher generation probabilities. Sharing across four donors was observed for around 5% of naive CD4, about 4% of naive CD8, over 2% of memory CD4, and roughly 0.43% of memory CD8 clonotypes. Even with the large sequencing depth, rarefaction of the sorted-subset datasets indicated that sequencing was incomplete.

V is trimmed back by 1 base and J by 0 bases, and the junction contains 8 bases that no gene match accounts for. The germline V gene specifies SGHTA as CDR1 and FQGNSA as CDR2. The CDR3 contains 17 residues, cysteine and phenylalanine counted. The retained sequence is limited to the CDR3, 51 bases, with the frame set at the first base. Healthy HIV-negative adults with no recently reported acute infections or vaccinations were included as donors. All donors were Caucasian adults living in Nashville, Tennessee, USA. CD4+ T cells were enriched by magnetic negative selection, after which naive cells were positively selected on CD45RA and the negative fraction was taken as the memory subset. After blood collection by leukapheresis, PBMCs were isolated using Ficoll-Histopaque density gradient centrifugation and then cryopreserved in the vapor phase of liquid nitrogen. Analytical flow cytometry was used to check the purity and quantity of each magnetically sorted T cell population. Genomic DNA was isolated from each sorted fraction and quantified by UV absorbance on a Nanodrop 2000c.

Using the deep immunoSEQ assay, TCR CDR3 regions were amplified from genomic DNA by multiplex PCR. For each cell subset, the extracted genomic DNA was distributed evenly across all wells of several immunoSEQ 96-well plates, and each plate served as one replicate. For sorted subsets, each replicate PCR was loaded with 150 to 250 ng genomic DNA, equivalent to 25,000 to 30,000 T cell genomes. The purified libraries were quantified using a Qubit 3.0 fluorometer, sized with a Bioanalyzer 2100, and then quantified again using the KAPA Library Quantification kit. Every immunoSEQ 96-well plate was sequenced on a dedicated single-read 150-cycle Illumina NextSeq 550 flow cell. The authors processed their data as follows. Because the immunoSEQ output held only junctional sequences and lacked quality scores, the filtering could not match the filtering applied to full-length reads. Sequences were annotated with PyIR, a Python wrapper for IgBLAST v1.9, and V/J genes and CDR3 were assigned using IMGT germline references. Reads were removed for weak V/J assignments (E-value above 1e-6), missing CDR3, stop codons, out-of-frame junctions, or ambiguous translated residues. V3J clonotypes were defined as sequences sharing an identical inferred V gene, J gene, and CDR3 amino acid sequence. To compute the percentage overlap between repertoires, the number of shared unique clonotypes was divided by the size of the smaller repertoire. Richness of each repertoire was evaluated using RTK rarefaction, the Chao1 estimator, and Recon v2.1 estimates of unobserved clonotypes. Generation probabilities were computed with OLGA for all TCRbeta clonotypes obtained by the gDNA method from several donors. TCRdb stores this immuneACCESS table with in-frame sequences only. Part of the clones is absent; in the studies checked, under half of the shortfall reflects unresolved V genes, and no reason is known for the rest. V and J calls and clone size are given by that table; D and trimming were obtained from the DNA. For this sample there are about 1.1 million clones; about 80% appear just once. The ten largest clones add up to 0.89% of the sample.

Regarding this clone: It has no known antigen specificity. Base-call qualities are not available, and no considerably larger clone is one nucleotide away.

Here the chain combines TRBV7-2 and TRBJ2-7; TRBD2 matches 8 bases in the middle. The sample comprised memory CD4+ T cells from PBMCs. This sample's cell subset or site label indicates: CD45RA-negative fraction. This receptor was identified in a man between 18 and 29 years old in good health. Some clones in this sample may be carry-over from other donors' samples. For the CDR3, the sequence is CASSLVGGGGSSYEQYF. At the DNA level, the sequence is TGTGCCAGCAGCTTAGTCGGGGGGGGCGGTAGCTCCTACGAGCAGTACTTC.